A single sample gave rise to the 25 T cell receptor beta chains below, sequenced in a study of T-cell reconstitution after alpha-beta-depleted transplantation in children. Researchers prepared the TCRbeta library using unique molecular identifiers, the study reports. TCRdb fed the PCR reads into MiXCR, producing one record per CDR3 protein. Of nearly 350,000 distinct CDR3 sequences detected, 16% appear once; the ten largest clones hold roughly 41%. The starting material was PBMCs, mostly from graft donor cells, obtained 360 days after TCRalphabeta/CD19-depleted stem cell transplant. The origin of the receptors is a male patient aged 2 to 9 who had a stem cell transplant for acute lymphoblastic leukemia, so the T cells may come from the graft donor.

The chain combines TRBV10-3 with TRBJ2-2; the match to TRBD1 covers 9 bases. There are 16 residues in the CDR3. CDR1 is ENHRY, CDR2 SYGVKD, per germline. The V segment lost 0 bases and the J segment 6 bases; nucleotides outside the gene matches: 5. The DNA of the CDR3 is TGTGCCATCAGTGAGTCCTCCGGGACAGGGTCCGGGGAGCTGTTTTTT. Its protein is CAISESSGTGSGELFF.

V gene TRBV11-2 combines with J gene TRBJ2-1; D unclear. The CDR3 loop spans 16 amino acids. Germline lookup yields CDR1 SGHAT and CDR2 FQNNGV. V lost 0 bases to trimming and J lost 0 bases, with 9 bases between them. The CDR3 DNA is TGTGCCAGCAGCTTAGAGTCTGCCTCCTCCTACAATGAGCAGTTCTTC. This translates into CASSLESASSYNEQFF.

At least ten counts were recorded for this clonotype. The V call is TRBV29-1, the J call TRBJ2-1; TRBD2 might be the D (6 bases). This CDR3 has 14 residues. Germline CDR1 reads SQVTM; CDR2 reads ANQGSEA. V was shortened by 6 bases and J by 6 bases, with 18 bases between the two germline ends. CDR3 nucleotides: TGCAGCGTCGGAGGGGCCTATCTGGGCAATGAGCAGTTCTTC. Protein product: CSVGGAYLGNEQFF.

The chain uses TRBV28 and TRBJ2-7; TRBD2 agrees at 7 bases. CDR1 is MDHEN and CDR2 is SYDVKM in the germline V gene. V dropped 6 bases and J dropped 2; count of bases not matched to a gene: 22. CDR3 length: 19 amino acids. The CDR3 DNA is TGTGCCAGCAGCCACCTCGAGTGGAAACCGGGGCTAGCGGCCTACGAGCAGTACTTC. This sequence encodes CASSHLEWKPGLAAYEQYF.

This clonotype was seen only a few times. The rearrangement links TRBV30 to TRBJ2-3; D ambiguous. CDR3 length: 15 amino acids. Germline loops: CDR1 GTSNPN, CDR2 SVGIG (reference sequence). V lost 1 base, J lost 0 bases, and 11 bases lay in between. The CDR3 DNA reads TGTGCCTGGAGTGAGACGTTCGGGAGCACAGATACGCAGTATTTT. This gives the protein CAWSETFGSTDTQYF.

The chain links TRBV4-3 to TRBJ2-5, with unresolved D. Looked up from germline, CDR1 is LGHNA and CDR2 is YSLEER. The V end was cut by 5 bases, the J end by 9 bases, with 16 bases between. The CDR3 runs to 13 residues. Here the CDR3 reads CASSKGLQWAQYF. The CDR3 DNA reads TGCGCCAGCAGCAAGGGCCTACAATGGGCCCAGTACTTC.

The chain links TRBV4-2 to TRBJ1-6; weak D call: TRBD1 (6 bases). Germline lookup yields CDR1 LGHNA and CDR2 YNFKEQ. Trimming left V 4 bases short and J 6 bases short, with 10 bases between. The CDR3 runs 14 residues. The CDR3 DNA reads TGTGCCAGCAGCCCTGGACAGAGTAATTCACCCCTCCACTTT. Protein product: CASSPGQSNSPLHF.

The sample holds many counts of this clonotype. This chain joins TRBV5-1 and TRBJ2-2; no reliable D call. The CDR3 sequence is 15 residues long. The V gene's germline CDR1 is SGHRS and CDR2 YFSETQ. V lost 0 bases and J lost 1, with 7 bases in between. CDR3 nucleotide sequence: TGCGCCAGCAGCTTGGACCGGTTGAACACCGGGGAGCTGTTTTTT. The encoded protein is CASSLDRLNTGELFF.

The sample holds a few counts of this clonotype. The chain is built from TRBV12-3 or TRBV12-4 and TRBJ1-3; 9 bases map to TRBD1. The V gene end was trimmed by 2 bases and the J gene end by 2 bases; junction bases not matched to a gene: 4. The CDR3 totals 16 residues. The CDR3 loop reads CASSLLGQGTGNTIYF. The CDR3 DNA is TGTGCCAGCAGTTTACTGGGACAGGGCACTGGAAACACCATATATTTT.

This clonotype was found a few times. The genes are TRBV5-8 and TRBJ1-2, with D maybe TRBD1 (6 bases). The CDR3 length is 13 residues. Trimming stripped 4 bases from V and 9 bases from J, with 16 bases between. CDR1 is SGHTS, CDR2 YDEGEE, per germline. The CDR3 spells CASSLDKTGRYTF. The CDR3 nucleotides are TGTGCCAGCAGCCTAGATAAAACAGGGCGCTACACCTTC.

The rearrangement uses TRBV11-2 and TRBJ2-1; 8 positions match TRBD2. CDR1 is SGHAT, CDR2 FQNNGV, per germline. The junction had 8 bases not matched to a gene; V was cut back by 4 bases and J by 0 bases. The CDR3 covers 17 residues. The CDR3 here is CASSSRLARSSYNEQFF. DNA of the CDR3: TGTGCCAGCAGCTCGCGACTAGCGAGGTCCTCCTACAATGAGCAGTTCTTC.

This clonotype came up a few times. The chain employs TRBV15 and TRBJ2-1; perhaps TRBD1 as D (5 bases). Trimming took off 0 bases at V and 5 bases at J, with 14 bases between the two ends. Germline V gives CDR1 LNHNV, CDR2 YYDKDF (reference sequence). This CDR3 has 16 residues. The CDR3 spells CATSRDLRTQNNEQFF. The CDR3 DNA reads TGTGCCACCAGCAGAGATTTGCGGACACAAAACAATGAGCAGTTCTTC.

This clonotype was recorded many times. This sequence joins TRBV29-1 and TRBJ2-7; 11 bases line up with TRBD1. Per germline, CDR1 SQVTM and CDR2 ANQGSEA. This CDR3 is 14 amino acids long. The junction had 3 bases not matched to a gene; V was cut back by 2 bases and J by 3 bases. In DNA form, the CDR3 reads TGCAGCGTTGAAATCGGGACAGGGGGCTACGAGCAGTACTTC. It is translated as CSVEIGTGGYEQYF.

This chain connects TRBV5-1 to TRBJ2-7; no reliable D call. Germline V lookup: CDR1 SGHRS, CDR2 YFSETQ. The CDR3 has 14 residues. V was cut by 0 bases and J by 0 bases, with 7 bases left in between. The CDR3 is CASSLDSTSYEQYF. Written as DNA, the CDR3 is TGCGCCAGCAGCTTGGACAGTACCTCCTACGAGCAGTACTTC.

CDR3 sequence: CASSFPGQVVIEAQETQYF. CDR3 bases: TGTGCCAGCAGCTTCCCGGGACAGGTCGTTATCGAAGCCCAAGAGACCCAGTACTTC. The chain recombines TRBV11-2 with TRBJ2-5, with 8 nucleotides matching TRBD1. Germline values: CDR1 SGHAT, CDR2 FQNNGV. The trim removed 3 bases at V and 1 base at J, leaving 16 bases unmatched. The CDR3 extends over 19 amino acids.

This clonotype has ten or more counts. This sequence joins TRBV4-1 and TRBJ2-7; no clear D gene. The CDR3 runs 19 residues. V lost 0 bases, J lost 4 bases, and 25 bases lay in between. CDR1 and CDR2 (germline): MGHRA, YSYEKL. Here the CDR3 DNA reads TGCGCCAGCAGCCAAGATCTTGGTTCGTGGGCGTCAAGTGGGTACGAGCAGTACTTC. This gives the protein CASSQDLGSWASSGYEQYF.

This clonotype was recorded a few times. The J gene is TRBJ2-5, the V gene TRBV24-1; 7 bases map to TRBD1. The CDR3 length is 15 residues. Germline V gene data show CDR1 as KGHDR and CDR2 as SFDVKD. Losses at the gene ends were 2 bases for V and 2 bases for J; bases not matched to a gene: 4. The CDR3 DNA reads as TGTGCCACCAGTGATTGGGACAGCGCACAAGAGACCCAGTACTTC. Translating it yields CATSDWDSAQETQYF.

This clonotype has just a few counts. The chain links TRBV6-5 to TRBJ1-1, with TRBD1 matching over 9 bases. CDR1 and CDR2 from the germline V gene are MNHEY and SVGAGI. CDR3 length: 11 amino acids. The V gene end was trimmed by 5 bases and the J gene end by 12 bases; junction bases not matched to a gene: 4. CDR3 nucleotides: TGTGCCAGCAGTCGGACAGGGGAAACTTTCTTT. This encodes CASSRTGETFF.

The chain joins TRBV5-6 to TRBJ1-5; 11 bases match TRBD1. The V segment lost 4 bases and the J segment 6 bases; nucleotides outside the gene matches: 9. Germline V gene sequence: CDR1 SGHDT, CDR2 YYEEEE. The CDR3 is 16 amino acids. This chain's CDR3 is CASSAAGTGGSQPQHF. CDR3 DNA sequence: TGTGCCAGCAGCGCCGCCGGGACAGGGGGAAGTCAGCCCCAGCATTTT.

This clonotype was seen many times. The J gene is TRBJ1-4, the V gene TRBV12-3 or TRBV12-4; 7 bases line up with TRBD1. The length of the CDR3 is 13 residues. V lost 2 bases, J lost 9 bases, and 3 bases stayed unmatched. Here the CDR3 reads CASSLIRGQKLFF. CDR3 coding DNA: TGTGCCAGCAGTTTAATTAGGGGGCAAAAACTGTTTTTT.

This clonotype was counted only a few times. CDR3 amino acids: CASSYDSVAGRFLGVANEQYF. The DNA of the CDR3 is TGTGCCAGCAGCTACGACTCGGTAGCGGGAAGGTTTCTTGGTGTTGCCAACGAGCAGTACTTC. The rearrangement links TRBV5-4 to TRBJ2-7; 8 nucleotides agree with TRBD2. Trimming at V came to 3 bases and at J to 5 bases, leaving 28 bases not matched to a gene. The germline CDR1 and CDR2 sequences are SGHNT and YYREEE (reference sequence). The CDR3 is made up of 21 amino acids.

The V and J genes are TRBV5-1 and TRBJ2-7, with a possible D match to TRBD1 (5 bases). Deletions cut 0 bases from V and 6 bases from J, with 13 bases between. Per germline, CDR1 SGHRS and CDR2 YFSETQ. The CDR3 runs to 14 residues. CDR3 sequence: CASSLVESQGEQYF. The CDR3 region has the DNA TGCGCCAGCAGCTTGGTGGAGAGCCAGGGCGAGCAGTACTTC.

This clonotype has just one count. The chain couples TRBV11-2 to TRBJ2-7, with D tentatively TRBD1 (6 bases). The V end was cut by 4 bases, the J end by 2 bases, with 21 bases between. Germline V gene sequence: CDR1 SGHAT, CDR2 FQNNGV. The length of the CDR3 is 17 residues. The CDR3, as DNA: TGTGCCAGCAGCTCAGTGAGGGGACAACGTATGACCTACGAGCAGTACTTC. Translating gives CASSSVRGQRMTYEQYF.

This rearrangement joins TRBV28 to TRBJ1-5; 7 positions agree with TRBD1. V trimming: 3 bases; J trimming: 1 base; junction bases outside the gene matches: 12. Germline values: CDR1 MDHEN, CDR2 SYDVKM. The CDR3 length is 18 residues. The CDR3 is CASSFPGQILLSNQPQHF. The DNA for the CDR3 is TGTGCCAGCAGTTTCCCGGGACAGATCTTACTAAGCAATCAGCCCCAGCATTTT.

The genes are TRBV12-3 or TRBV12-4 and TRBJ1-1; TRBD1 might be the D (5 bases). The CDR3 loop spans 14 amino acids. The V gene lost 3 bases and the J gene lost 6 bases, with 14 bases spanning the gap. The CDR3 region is CASSLGGTWAEAFF. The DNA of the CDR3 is TGTGCCAGCAGTTTGGGCGGGACGTGGGCTGAAGCTTTCTTT.